This is a list of T cell receptor beta chains from one sample in a study of shared clonotypes between healthy human individuals. TCRdb's copy holds only in-frame clones and misses some; the assay was immunoSEQ multiplex PCR. Of roughly 700,000 clones listed, around two thirds are singletons. The specimen sequenced was memory CD4+ T cells sorted from blood. Source of these receptors: a woman aged 25 to 45 in good health. Both conserved end residues are part of each CDR3.

V	J	CDR3
TRBV6-1	TRBJ1-3	CASREQENAGNTIYF
TRBV2	TRBJ2-1	CASRNEGGSYNEQFF
TRBV5-5	TRBJ1-3	CASSLGAGSGNTIYF
TRBV18	TRBJ2-5	CASSPPRQGDRGQETQYF
TRBV11-2	TRBJ1-1	CASSIDRVNTEAFF
TRBV2	TRBJ2-3	CASSVWGTATDTQYF
TRBV28	TRBJ1-1	CASSLGELAFF
TRBV5-5	TRBJ1-1	CASSFGFGTEAFF
TRBV27	TRBJ2-1	CASSFTRDAKSSYNEQFF
TRBV28	TRBJ1-1	CAATGADTEAFF
TRBV14	TRBJ2-3	CASSQEGRGVRDTQYF
TRBV11-1	TRBJ1-1	CASTATGALGAFF
TRBV5-1	TRBJ2-7	CATQTGTGGGEQYF
TRBV19	TRBJ1-2	CASSLEAYYGYTF
TRBV7-8	TRBJ1-4	CASSYRDSDEKLFF
TRBV5-1	TRBJ2-5	CASSLGWGYQETQYF
TRBV7-7	TRBJ1-1	CASSRESNTEAFF
TRBV11-3	TRBJ1-4	CASSLGANEKLFF
TRBV11-2	TRBJ1-5	CASSWSNQPQHF
TRBV9	TRBJ1-1	CASSPRTGMNTEAFF
TRBV30	TRBJ2-1	CAWSRGTSGNEQFF
TRBV10-2	TRBJ1-2	CASSVSGSYGYTF
TRBV11-3	TRBJ1-1	CASSSRTGNTEAFF
TRBV5-4	TRBJ2-3	CASSAAGTRATDTQYF
TRBV9	TRBJ2-3	CASSVALLRDTQYF
TRBV12-1	TRBJ2-7	CASRYRGARGASGSYEQYF
TRBV19	TRBJ1-4	CASSTGVINEKLFF
TRBV9	-	CASSAGLAASYEQYF
TRBV28	TRBJ2-7	CASSSGTSVYEQYF
TRBV6-1	TRBJ1-1	CASKYGSEAEAFF
TRBV5-4	-	CASSLSGTPPNEQYF
TRBV5-1	TRBJ2-7	CASSLGAGPYEQYF
TRBV6-6	TRBJ1-3	CATRGVLASGNTIYF
TRBV4-2	TRBJ2-1	CASSQEPSGTYNEQFF
TRBV27	TRBJ2-2	CASSSGAGTGAPTGELFF
TRBV29-1	TRBJ1-1	CSVVGRRSNTEAFF
TRBV7-8	TRBJ2-7	CASSLGTGTHEQYF
TRBV15	TRBJ2-5	CATSTLLVVRGVRETQYF
TRBV29-1	TRBJ2-7	CSVARDSYEQYF
TRBV21-1	TRBJ2-3	CASSARGRGASSGDTQYF